These T cell receptor beta chains were read from a single sample in a study of technical replicates of blood from a handful of donors. Generated by immunoSEQ multiplex PCR, the TCRdb table keeps only in-frame clones and is missing some. The table records tens of thousands of clones, around 94% of them present only once. Sequenced sample: T cells isolated from PBMCs. The source is a human donor in good health. The CDR3 runs from the conserved cysteine through the conserved F or W. A D gene is named only where the DNA matches it firmly. Rows give clone size only sometimes, using once, few, many, or a class for an expanded clone.

clone size	D gene	J gene	V gene	CDR3 DNA	CDR3 protein
NA	NA	TRBJ1-5	TRBV5-3	TGTGCCAGAAGCGAAAGGGGGGGTCAGCCCCAGCATTTT	CARSERGGQPQHF
NA	TRBD1	TRBJ2-7	TRBV10-3	TGTGCCATCAGCGACAGGGTGGAGAGTTACGAGCAGTACTTC	CAISDRVESYEQYF
NA	TRBD2	TRBJ2-7	TRBV7-8	TGTGCCAGCAGCTACCCGGGACTAGCGCAGACCTACGAGCAGTACTTC	CASSYPGLAQTYEQYF
NA	NA	TRBJ2-1	TRBV4-2	TGTGCCAGCAGCCAGTACTATGACAATGAGCAGTTCTTC	CASSQYYDNEQFF
NA	TRBD1	TRBJ2-5	TRBV5-6	TGTGCCAGCAGCTGGACAGGGAAAGGATTGTTCAGAGAGACCCAGTACTTC	CASSWTGKGLFRETQYF
NA	NA	TRBJ2-1	TRBV9	TGTGCCAGCAGCCAACTTACAGGATACAATGAGCAGTTCTTC	CASSQLTGYNEQFF
NA	TRBD2	TRBJ2-1	TRBV19	TGTGCCACTACCCGGGAGGGCCTTATCAATGAGCAGTTCTTC	CATTREGLINEQFF
NA	TRBD2	TRBJ2-7	TRBV14	TGTGCCAGCAGTGGACTAGCGGGATATTACGAGCAGTACTTC	CASSGLAGYYEQYF
NA	NA	TRBJ2-3	TRBV7-2	TGTGCCAGCAGTGCATCAAGTTCCCCCCCGGTAGATACGCAGTATTTT	CASSASSSPPVDTQYF
once	TRBD2	TRBJ2-1	TRBV13	TGTGCCAGCAGCTCGTTAGCGGGAGGGCTGTCCTACAATGAGCAGTTCTTC	CASSSLAGGLSYNEQFF
NA	NA	TRBJ1-1	TRBV28	TGTGCCAGCAGTTTATACTTACAGGGAAACACTGAAGCTTTCTTT	CASSLYLQGNTEAFF
NA	NA	TRBJ2-1	TRBV4-1	TGCGCCAGCAGCCAATACCTAGTCGTTACTGAGCAGTTCTTC	CASSQYLVVTEQFF
NA	NA	TRBJ1-1	TRBV5-1	TGCGCCAGCAGCACGGGGGGCGGCACTGAAGCTTTCTTT	CASSTGGGTEAFF
NA	TRBD1	TRBJ2-1	TRBV18	TGTGCCAGCTCACCACAATCTGGACAGGGTGCCAATGAGCAGTTCTTC	CASSPQSGQGANEQFF
NA	TRBD1	TRBJ1-5	TRBV19	TGTGCCAGTAGGAACCGGGACAGGGATCAGCCCCAGCATTTT	CASRNRDRDQPQHF
NA	NA	TRBJ1-1	TRBV9	TGTGCCAGCAGACCCCCTACAGGGTTGAACACTGAAGCTTTCTTT	CASRPPTGLNTEAFF